This is a list of T cell receptor beta chains from one sample in a study of blood T cell repertoires in COVID-19. Clones were read by immunoSEQ multiplex PCR, and TCRdb kept only the in-frame ones, dropping some. Among roughly 190,000 clones listed, 70% to 90% were seen once. Sequencing used PBMCs or T cells enriched from blood (not recorded which). The receptors originated from a woman aged 18 to 35 who had recovered from COVID-19. The CDR3 runs from the conserved cysteine through the conserved F or W. The D gene is left open where the match is weak. Clone size is shown for a subset of rows, as once, few, many or a class of expanded clone.

>TRBJ2-7|.|13|.|TRBV28
CASSRTGGYEQYF
TGTGCCAGCAGTCGAACAGGCGGCTACGAGCAGTACTTC
>TRBJ2-5|.|19|.|TRBV28
CASSFDPTSGGQVQETQYF
TGTGCCAGCAGTTTTGACCCAACCTCCGGTGGGCAGGTTCAAGAGACCCAGTACTTC
>TRBJ1-1|once|12|TRBD1|TRBV28
CASSVGTAEAFF
TGTGCCAGCAGTGTCGGGACAGCTGAAGCTTTCTTT
>TRBJ1-2|once|15|.|TRBV7-9
CASSSLGGQIYGYTF
TGTGCCAGCAGCTCGTTGGGGGGGCAGATCTATGGCTACACCTTC
>TRBJ1-1|.|14|.|TRBV5-1
CASSLLRGATEAFF
TGCGCCAGCAGCTTGTTACGGGGGGCCACTGAAGCTTTCTTT
>TRBJ2-5|.|15|.|TRBV4-1
CASSQTALIQETQYF
TGCGCCAGCAGCCAAACCGCACTTATCCAAGAGACCCAGTACTTC
>TRBJ2-5|.|15|TRBD1|TRBV28
CASSTRDRGQETQYF
TGTGCCAGCAGTACTCGGGACAGGGGACAAGAGACCCAGTACTTC
>TRBJ1-1|.|13|TRBD1|TRBV28
CASSPGQGTEAFF
TGTGCCAGCAGTCCAGGACAGGGCACTGAAGCTTTCTTT
>TRBJ1-6|.|15|.|TRBV5-5
CASSLGDARGSPLHF
TGTGCCAGCAGCCTGGGCGACGCCAGAGGTTCACCCCTCCACTTT
>TRBJ2-7|.|13|TRBD1|TRBV5-4
CASSLGTGYEQYF
TGTGCCAGCAGCTTGGGGACAGGGTACGAGCAGTACTTC
>TRBJ2-5|.|16|TRBD2|TRBV3-1/TRBV3-2
CASSPNSGDYQETQYF
TGTGCCAGCAGTCCTAATAGCGGGGACTATCAAGAGACCCAGTACTTC
>TRBJ2-2|.|13|.|TRBV28
CASSLRETGELFF
TGTGCCAGCAGTTTACGGGAGACCGGGGAGCTGTTTTTT
>TRBJ2-7|.|15|.|TRBV18
CASSPGTVYSYEQYF
TGTGCCAGCTCACCAGGGACTGTCTACTCCTACGAGCAGTACTTC
>TRBJ2-7|.|14|TRBD1|TRBV4-1
CASSLDRGAYEQYF
TGCGCCAGCAGTCTCGACAGGGGCGCCTACGAGCAGTACTTC
>TRBJ2-7|.|16|TRBD2|TRBV28
CASSFPLPSGPYEQYF
TGTGCCAGCAGTTTTCCCCTCCCTAGCGGCCCCTACGAGCAGTACTTC
>TRBJ2-7|few|15|TRBD2|TRBV29-1
CSVAPGTTEGGEQYF
TGCAGCGTTGCCCCCGGGACTACCGAAGGAGGCGAGCAGTACTTC
>TRBJ2-4|.|17|TRBD2|TRBV10-3
CAISEAGLAEAKNIQYF
TGTGCCATCAGTGAGGCGGGACTAGCGGAAGCCAAAAACATTCAGTACTTC
>TRBJ1-1|.|13|.|TRBV27
CASSWGRNTEAFF
TGTGCCAGCAGTTGGGGGCGTAACACTGAAGCTTTCTTT
>TRBJ2-7|.|17|.|TRBV7-2
CASSLAASPYLSYEQYF
TGTGCCAGCAGCTTAGCGGCTAGCCCCTATCTCTCCTACGAGCAGTACTTC
>TRBJ2-7|few|15|TRBD1|TRBV19
CASSKGTGGTYEQYF
TGTGCCAGTAGTAAAGGGACAGGGGGGACCTACGAGCAGTACTTC
>TRBJ1-6|.|13|TRBD1|TRBV6-5
CASSSGGNSPLHF
TGTGCCAGCAGTTCAGGGGGCAATTCACCCCTCCACTTT
>TRBJ2-2|.|16|.|TRBV7-3
CASSSGRASNTGELFF
TGTGCCAGCAGCTCCGGTCGAGCTAGCAACACCGGGGAGCTGTTTTTT
>TRBJ1-2|.|13|.|TRBV29-1
CSVEDRVAWGYTF
TGCAGCGTTGAAGATCGGGTCGCCTGGGGCTACACCTTC
>TRBJ1-1|.|13|.|TRBV6-1
CASSERGFTEAFF
TGTGCCAGCAGTGAACGGGGGTTCACTGAAGCTTTCTTT
>TRBJ2-2|.|16|TRBD1|TRBV4-1
CASSHGTGENTGELFF
TGCGCCAGCAGCCATGGGACAGGGGAGAACACCGGGGAGCTGTTTTTT
>TRBJ2-5|.|14|TRBD2|TRBV3-1/TRBV3-2
CASSQVASGGTQYF
TGTGCCAGCAGCCAAGTGGCTAGCGGGGGGACCCAGTACTTC
>TRBJ2-5|once|13|.|TRBV5-4
CASSSLLQETQYF
TGTGCCAGCAGCTCCCTGTTACAAGAGACCCAGTACTTC